This TCR beta chain came from a study of vaccination effects on CD4 cells after COVID-19. Germline lookup yields CDR1 MNHEY and CDR2 SVGAGI. The CDR3 extends over 15 amino acids. The J segment lost 0 bases and the V segment lost 6 bases, leaving 6 bases of the junction unmatched. Before sequencing took place, the ViraFEST assay used viral peptide pools to expand antigen-specific CD4+ T cells. After roughly 9 days in culture, the CD4+ T cells were isolated. According to PCR results, the person was infected with SARS-CoV-2 between March and December 2020. About this clone itself: Its antigen is not known.

Clones were read by immunoSEQ multiplex PCR, and TCRdb kept only the in-frame ones, dropping some. The table shows about 26,000 clones, with roughly 74% occurring only once. This specimen consisted of CD4+ T cells from PBMCs cultured with HCoV-NL63 spike peptides, obtained before COVID-19 vaccination. The sequence came from a human donor who had a prior SARS-CoV-2 infection. The chain uses TRBV6-5 and TRBJ2-7, with 9 bases identical to TRBD1. CDR3 in DNA: TGTGCCAGCAGGCATCCGGGACAGGGCTCCTACGAGCAGTACTTC. Protein: CASRHPGQGSYEQYF.